Listed below are T cell receptor beta chains from one sample, sequenced in a study of identical twins. Via MiXCR, TCRdb re-called the 5' RACE reads, giving one row per CDR3 protein. Counted here are some 500,000 distinct CDR3 sequences, over 8.5% occurring once; the ten biggest clones make up 2.5% to 3%. Another study also made use of these data, one on yellow fever vaccine responses in identical twins.

Specimen: PBMCs. Source of these receptors: a woman aged 18-35 years in good health. Both conserved end residues are part of each CDR3.

>TRBV28
CASSLYSLQETQYF
>TRBV14
CASSQNWSNEKLFF
>TRBV6-2/TRBV6-3
CASSYGTGSDTGELFF
>TRBV20-1
CSARAGTGNSPLHF
>TRBV5-1
CASSRQGDDYEQYF
>TRBV28
CASLMGTSSYNEQFF
>TRBV20-1
CSARDWVLPTYEQYF
>TRBV6-4
CASSEGPGGQPQHF
>TRBV29-1
CSVEDPRAGDIQYF
>TRBV24-1
CATSDPSGQFRDTQYF
>TRBV4-2
CASSHQTGRGTEAFF
>TRBV11-2
CASSFGSSGPNEQFF
>TRBV12-3/TRBV12-4
CASSLFDTLSNQPQHF
>TRBV20-1
CSGKRGDTQYF
>TRBV6-6
CASLLRGTQYF
>TRBV3-1
CASSLESGGNTIYF